The 3 T cell receptor beta chains below come from one sample, sequenced in a study of control samples from healthy donors and cancer patients. Profiling relied on immunoSEQ multiplex PCR, and the TCRdb table lists in-frame clones only, not all of them. The sample contains about 120,000 clones, roughly 87% of which appear only once. Sequences were obtained from blood. These receptors were obtained from a man aged 18 to 35 in good health.

V is TRBV5-4 and J is TRBJ2-5; D not resolved. With 4 bases removed from V and 3 bases from J, the gap between germline ends came to 4 bases. The CDR3 contains 11 residues. Per germline, CDR1 SGHNT and CDR2 YYREEE (reference sequence). DNA for the CDR3: TGTGCCAGCAGCCGCAAAGAGACCCAGTACTTC. This encodes CASSRKETQYF.

The CDR3 nucleotides are TGTGCCAGCAGTTTAGTGTTTGGTCACGAGCAGTTCTTC. This codes for CASSLVFGHEQFF. The J gene is TRBJ2-1, the V gene TRBV27; D is ambiguous. The CDR3 totals 13 residues. Germline V CDR1 and CDR2: MNHEY, SMNVEV (reference sequence). Deletions cut 2 bases from V and 10 bases from J, with 12 bases between.

This chain links TRBV30 with TRBJ1-5; the match to TRBD1 covers 7 bases. The germline CDR1 and CDR2 sequences are GTSNPN and SVGIG (reference sequence). This CDR3 is 15 amino acids long. With 3 bases clipped from V and 6 bases from J, the junction kept 11 bases outside the gene matches. CDR3 nucleotide sequence: TGTGCCTGGAGCCCACGAGGGGGCCTCGTTCAGCCCCAGCATTTT. It encodes CAWSPRGGLVQPQHF.